This TCR beta chain emerged from a study of shared clonotypes between healthy human individuals. Study-wide background: The study used three CD4 naive, three CD4 memory, two CD8 naive and one CD8 memory plate per donor. General study results and limits: Sequencing depth was expected to affect clonotype sharing among donors. Lower generation probabilities were found for non-shared clonotypes than for those shared by all four donors.

The V gene lost 5 bases and the J gene lost 5 bases, with 25 bases spanning the gap. Looked up from germline, CDR1 is SGHNT and CDR2 is YENEEA. The CDR3 spans 17 residues. In the case of this clone: The antigen is not known.

In replicate PCRs of sorted subsets, roughly 200 ng DNA, about 30,000 T cell genomes, was used. Measured with immunoSEQ multiplex PCR; TCRdb has only the in-frame clones, and not every one. Seen here are about 1.1 million clones, approximately 78% observed once, and the top ten hold about 0.52%. The TCR sequence derives from a man aged 18-30 years in good health. Some clones in this sample may be carry-over from other donors' samples. This chain joins TRBV11-3 and TRBJ2-7; D may be TRBD2 (6 bases). What was sequenced was memory CD4+ T cells from PBMCs. As to subset: CD45RA-negative fraction. DNA of the CDR3: TGTGCCAGCAGCCCCGGCAAGCCTTGGACTACAGTGGACGAGCAGTACTTC. This gives the protein CASSPGKPWTTVDEQYF. The entire variable domain, with the rest obtained from reference TRBV11-3 and TRBJ2-7, is as follows: EAGVVQSPRYKIIEKKQPVAFWCNPISGHNTLYWYLQNLGQGPELLIRYENEEAVDDSQLPKDRFSAERLKGVDSTLKIQPAELGDSAVYLCASSPGKPWTTVDEQYFGPGTRLTVT.